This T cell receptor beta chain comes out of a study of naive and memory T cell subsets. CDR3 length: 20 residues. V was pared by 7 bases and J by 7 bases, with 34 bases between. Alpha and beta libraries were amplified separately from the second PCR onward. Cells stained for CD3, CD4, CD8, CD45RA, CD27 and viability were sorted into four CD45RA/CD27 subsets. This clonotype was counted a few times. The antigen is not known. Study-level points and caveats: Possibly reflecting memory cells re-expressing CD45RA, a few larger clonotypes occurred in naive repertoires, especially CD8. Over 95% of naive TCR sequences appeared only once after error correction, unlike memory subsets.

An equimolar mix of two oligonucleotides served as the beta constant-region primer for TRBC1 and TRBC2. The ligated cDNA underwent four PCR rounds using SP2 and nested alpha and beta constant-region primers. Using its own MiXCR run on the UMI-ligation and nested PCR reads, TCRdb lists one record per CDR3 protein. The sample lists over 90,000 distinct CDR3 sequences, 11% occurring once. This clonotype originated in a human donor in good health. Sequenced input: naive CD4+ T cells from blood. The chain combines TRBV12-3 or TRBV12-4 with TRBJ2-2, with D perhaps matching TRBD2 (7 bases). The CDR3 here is CASTPGGGGLGRYQVGELFF. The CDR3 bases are TGTGCCAGCACCCCGGGGGGTGGGGGCCTGGGGCGATACCAGGTCGGGGAGCTGTTTTTT.